The 24 T cell receptor beta chains reported below all come from one sample, sequenced in a study of CD8 T cells in Susac syndrome. Reverse transcription of roughly 0.45 to 1 ug RNA was performed with random hexamers. MiXCR, run by TCRdb on the immunoSEQ multiplex PCR reads, gives a single entry per CDR3 protein. The table shows about 250,000 distinct CDR3 sequences, with roughly 95% occurring only once. Material for sequencing was CD4+ T cells from PBMCs. The receptors derive from a human donor with multiple sclerosis.

The chain has TRBV6-2 or TRBV6-3 and TRBJ2-7, with D perhaps being TRBD1 or TRBD2 (6 bases each). Per the germline V gene, CDR1 is MNHEY and CDR2 is SVGEGT. This CDR3 comprises 14 residues. V gave up 7 bases and J gave up 2 bases, with 15 bases separating them. The CDR3 DNA follows: TGTGCCAGCAATACGGGGGCCGGTACCTACGAGCAGTACTTC. It codes for CASNTGAGTYEQYF.

The V call is TRBV18, the J call TRBJ2-5, with a tentative D call TRBD2 (5 bases). In germline, CDR1 is KGHSH, CDR2 LQKENI. This CDR3 region has 17 residues. Deletions cut 1 base from V and 0 bases from J, with 15 bases between. The chain's CDR3 is CASSPLHGKINQETQYF. The CDR3, as DNA: TGTGCCAGCTCACCACTCCACGGGAAGATTAACCAAGAGACCCAGTACTTC.

The chain links TRBV4-1 to TRBJ2-5; TRBD1 matches 8 bases. The V gene's germline CDR1 is MGHRA and CDR2 YSYEKL. Losses at the gene ends were 3 bases for V and 2 bases for J; bases not matched to a gene: 2. The CDR3 is 14 amino acids. The chain's CDR3 is CASSQTGVQETQYF. The CDR3 coding sequence is TGCGCCAGCAGCCAGACAGGGGTTCAAGAGACCCAGTACTTC.

The chain combines TRBV5-4 with TRBJ2-2, with D perhaps given as TRBD1 or TRBD2 (7 bases each). This CDR3 region has 14 residues. The V and J ends lost 4 bases and 6 bases respectively, with 13 bases between them. Germline V CDR1 and CDR2: SGHNT, YYREEE (reference sequence). CDR3 residues: CASSPGGGAGELFF. The CDR3 DNA reads TGTGCCAGCAGCCCAGGGGGAGGGGCCGGGGAGCTGTTTTTT.

The J gene is TRBJ2-5, the V gene TRBV3-1, with 10 positions matching TRBD2. CDR3 size: 15 residues. The germline V gene encodes CDR1 LGHDT and CDR2 YNNKEL (reference sequence). Unmatched junction bases numbered 2, after V lost 4 bases and J lost 0 bases. The CDR3 nucleotides are TGTGCCAGCAGCCGGACTAGCGGAAACCAAGAGACCCAGTACTTC. It yields the protein CASSRTSGNQETQYF.

The chain links TRBV5-1 to TRBJ2-5, with TRBD1 matching over 9 bases. V gave up 4 bases and J gave up 14 bases; unmatched junction bases: 6. The CDR3 is 11 amino acids. The V gene's germline CDR1 is SGHRS and CDR2 YFSETQ. In DNA, the CDR3 is TGCGCCAGCAGCCTGGGACAGGGACTTTACTTC. Protein: CASSLGQGLYF.

This clonotype was counted a few times. The V call is TRBV7-9, the J call TRBJ1-2; D is ambiguous. The CDR3 is made up of 13 amino acids. The V gene's germline CDR1 is SEHNR and CDR2 FQNEAQ (reference sequence). V shed 1 base and J shed 5 bases, with 8 bases lying between them. CDR3 bases: TGTGCCAGCAGCTTAGGGCAAGATTATGGCTACACCTTC. Protein product: CASSLGQDYGYTF.

The rearrangement joins TRBV6-1 to TRBJ2-7; tentative D call: TRBD2 (7 bases). Between the trimmed V and J ends, which lost 5 bases and 6 bases, there was a span of 17 bases. The CDR3 spans 14 residues. Germline CDR1 and CDR2: MNHNS and SASEGT. CDR3 region: CASSRAGASTEQYF. Here the CDR3 DNA reads TGTGCCAGCAGTCGCGCGGGGGCTAGCACCGAGCAGTACTTC.

This clonotype was detected once. V is TRBV12-3 or TRBV12-4 and J is TRBJ2-7; D remains ambiguous. V gave up 2 bases and J gave up 7 bases, with 12 bases separating them. This CDR3 comprises 13 residues. CDR3 protein: CASSLLGMGEQYV. DNA for the CDR3: TGTGCCAGCAGTTTATTGGGGATGGGGGAGCAGTACGTC.

This rearrangement joins TRBV9 to TRBJ1-4; 8 positions agree with TRBD1. Germline-derived CDR1 and CDR2 are SGDLS and YYNGEE. The junction had 7 bases not matched to a gene; V was cut back by 2 bases and J by 4 bases. The CDR3 consists of 16 residues. The CDR3 spells CASSVADRGLNEKLFF. CDR3 bases: TGTGCCAGCAGCGTGGCCGACAGGGGCCTTAATGAAAAACTGTTTTTT.

As DNA, the CDR3 is TGTGCCAGCAGTGAACGAGTGAGCAATCAGCCCCAGCATTTT. This codes for CASSERVSNQPQHF. The chain combines TRBV25-1 with TRBJ1-5, with unresolved D. The CDR3 covers 14 residues. In germline, CDR1 is MGHDK, CDR2 SYGVNS. Trimming shortened V by 2 bases and J by 1 base, and 6 bases separated the two germline ends.

The chain combines TRBV6-1 with TRBJ1-1; 11 bases fit TRBD1. With V trimmed by 5 bases and J by 6 bases, 14 bases remained unmatched. Looked up from germline, CDR1 is MNHNS and CDR2 is SASEGT. This CDR3 contains 17 residues. The DNA for the CDR3 is TGTGCCAGCAGTCGATGGACAGGGGGCGCGGATGGGGCTGAAGCTTTCTTT. Protein: CASSRWTGGADGAEAFF.

The rearrangement links TRBV15 to TRBJ1-1; 7 bases line up with TRBD1. This CDR3 spans 16 amino acids. Per the germline V gene, CDR1 is LNHNV and CDR2 is YYDKDF (reference sequence). V gave up 0 bases and J gave up 0 bases; unmatched junction bases: 4. The CDR3 DNA sequence: TGTGCCACCAGCAGAGAGCGGCAGGGGGTGAACACTGAAGCTTTCTTT. It yields the protein CATSRERQGVNTEAFF.

The chain carries TRBV7-2 and TRBJ1-5; 7 bases fit TRBD1. Germline CDR1 reads SGHTA; CDR2 reads FQGNSA. V shed 5 bases and J 3 bases; nucleotides not matched to a gene: 7. The CDR3 contains 15 residues. In nucleotides, the CDR3 is TGTGCCAGCAGCCCGACAGGGCCCGACAATCAGCCCCAGCATTTT. Translated: CASSPTGPDNQPQHF. Using reference TRBV7-2 and TRBJ1-5 for the parts outside the CDR3, the full variable domain is GAGVSQSPSNKVTEKGKDVELRCDPISGHTALYWYRQSLGQGLEFLIYFQGNSAPDKSGLPSDRFSAERTGGSVSTLTIQRTQQEDSAVYLCASSPTGPDNQPQHFGDGTRLSIL.

V gene TRBV28 combines with J gene TRBJ1-5, with 7 bases aligning to TRBD1. The trim removed 6 bases at V and 2 bases at J, leaving 4 bases unmatched. Germline CDR1 reads MDHEN; CDR2 reads SYDVKM. This CDR3 has 14 amino acids. The CDR3 loop is CASRPTGRNQPQHF. Here the CDR3 DNA reads TGTGCCAGCAGGCCGACAGGGCGCAATCAGCCCCAGCATTTT.

V gene TRBV6-6 combines with J gene TRBJ2-1; D gene uncertain. With 2 bases removed from V and 9 bases from J, the gap between germline ends came to 11 bases. From germline, CDR1 is MNHNY and CDR2 SVGAGI (reference sequence). The CDR3 length is 13 residues. CDR3 in DNA: TGTGCCAGCAGTTACCCTGGGGTGACTGAGCAGTTCTTC. The encoded protein is CASSYPGVTEQFF.

The chain employs TRBV5-1 and TRBJ2-3; D possibly corresponds to TRBD2 (6 bases). The CDR3 is 15 residues long. Germline CDR1 is SGHRS and CDR2 is YFSETQ. The V and J ends lost 0 bases and 5 bases respectively, with 13 bases between them. CDR3 coding DNA: TGCGCCAGCAGCTTGGCAGGAGGGTTCGGAGATACGCAGTATTTT. Translated, it gives CASSLAGGFGDTQYF.

This chain joins TRBV7-2 and TRBJ2-4; TRBD2 aligns across 14 bases. The CDR3 runs to 16 residues. The V and J ends lost 6 bases and 4 bases, in that order; junction bases with no gene match: 5. The germline gives CDR1 SGHTA, CDR2 FQGNSA. Here the CDR3 reads CASRPTSGRGKNIQYF. As DNA, the CDR3 is TGTGCCAGCAGACCGACTAGCGGGAGGGGGAAAAACATTCAGTACTTC.

The CDR3 DNA follows: TGCGCCAGCAGCTTGGCCCTGGCAGGGTACCAAGAGACCCAGTACTTC. It specifies CASSLALAGYQETQYF. The chain carries TRBV5-1 and TRBJ2-5, with D maybe TRBD1 (5 bases). The germline V gene encodes CDR1 SGHRS and CDR2 YFSETQ. This CDR3 is built from 16 residues. Trimming left V 0 bases short and J 0 bases short, with 12 bases between. Supplemented by reference TRBV5-1 and TRBJ2-5, the full variable domain reads KAGVTQTPRYLIKTRGQQVTLSCSPISGHRSVSWYQQTPGQGLQFLFEYFSETQRNKGNFPGRFSGRQFSNSRSEMNVSTLELGDSALYLCASSLALAGYQETQYFGPGTRLLVL.

The chain couples TRBV7-9 to TRBJ2-2; TRBD2 aligns across 14 bases. CDR1 and CDR2 (germline): SEHNR, FQNEAQ (reference sequence). This CDR3 contains 17 residues. Losses at the gene ends were 6 bases for V and 0 bases for J; bases not matched to a gene: 3. In DNA form, the CDR3 reads TGTGCCAGCAGAGGGACTAGCGGGGGAGCGAACACCGGGGAGCTGTTTTTT. Protein sequence: CASRGTSGGANTGELFF.

The chain uses TRBV7-6 and TRBJ1-4, with D possibly being TRBD1 (5 bases). The CDR3 is 15 residues long. Germline CDR1 reads SGHVS; CDR2 reads FNYEAQ. V lost 5 bases and J 8 bases, leaving 18 bases between the germline ends. CDR3: CASSRFSGGREKLFF. Here the CDR3 DNA reads TGTGCCAGCAGCCGTTTCTCTGGGGGAAGAGAAAAACTGTTTTTT.

This clonotype was observed once. This sequence joins TRBV29-1 and TRBJ2-1; D remains ambiguous. There are 11 residues in the CDR3. The germline gives CDR1 SQVTM, CDR2 ANQGSEA. V was shortened by 3 bases and J by 8 bases, with 8 bases between the two germline ends. The CDR3 spells CSVELPHEQFF. CDR3 bases: TGCAGCGTTGAGCTCCCCCATGAGCAGTTCTTC.

The chain combines TRBV15 with TRBJ2-5, with D tentatively TRBD1 (5 bases). Germline assignment: CDR1 LNHNV and CDR2 YYDKDF (reference sequence). V lost 0 bases and J lost 5, with 10 bases in between. CDR3 length: 14 residues. The CDR3 nucleotides read TGTGCCACCAGCAGAGATGCAGGGCGGGAGACCCAGTACTTC. This translates into CATSRDAGRETQYF.

The chain employs TRBV29-1 and TRBJ2-7; D gene unclear. This CDR3 spans 11 amino acids. From germline, CDR1 is SQVTM and CDR2 ANQGSEA. Trimming removed 2 bases from V and 4 bases from J, with 6 bases in between. The CDR3 sequence is CSVEKDYEQYV. CDR3 sequence (DNA): TGCAGCGTTGAAAAGGATTACGAGCAGTACGTC.